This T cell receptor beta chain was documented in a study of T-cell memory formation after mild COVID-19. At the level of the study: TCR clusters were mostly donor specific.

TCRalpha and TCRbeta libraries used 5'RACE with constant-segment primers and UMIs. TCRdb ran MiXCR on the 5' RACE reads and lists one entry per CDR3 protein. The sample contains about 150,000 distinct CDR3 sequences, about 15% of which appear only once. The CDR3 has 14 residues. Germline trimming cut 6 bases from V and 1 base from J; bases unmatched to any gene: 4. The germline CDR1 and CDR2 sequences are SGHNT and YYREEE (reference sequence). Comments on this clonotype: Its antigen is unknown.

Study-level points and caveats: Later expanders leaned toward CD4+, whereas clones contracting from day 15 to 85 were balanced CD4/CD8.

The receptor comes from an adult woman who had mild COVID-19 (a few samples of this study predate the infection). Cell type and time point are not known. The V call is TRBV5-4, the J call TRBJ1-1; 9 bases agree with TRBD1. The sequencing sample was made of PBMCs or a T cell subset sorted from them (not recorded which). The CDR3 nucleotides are TGTGCCAGCACCCGGACAGGGGAGAACACTGAAGCTTTCTTT. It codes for CASTRTGENTEAFF. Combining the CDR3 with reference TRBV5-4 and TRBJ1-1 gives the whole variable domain ETGVTQSPTHLIKTRGQQVTLRCSSQSGHNTVSWYQQALGQGPQFIFQYYREEENGRGNFPPRFSGLQFPNYSSELNVNALELDDSALYLCASTRTGENTEAFFGQGTRLTVV.